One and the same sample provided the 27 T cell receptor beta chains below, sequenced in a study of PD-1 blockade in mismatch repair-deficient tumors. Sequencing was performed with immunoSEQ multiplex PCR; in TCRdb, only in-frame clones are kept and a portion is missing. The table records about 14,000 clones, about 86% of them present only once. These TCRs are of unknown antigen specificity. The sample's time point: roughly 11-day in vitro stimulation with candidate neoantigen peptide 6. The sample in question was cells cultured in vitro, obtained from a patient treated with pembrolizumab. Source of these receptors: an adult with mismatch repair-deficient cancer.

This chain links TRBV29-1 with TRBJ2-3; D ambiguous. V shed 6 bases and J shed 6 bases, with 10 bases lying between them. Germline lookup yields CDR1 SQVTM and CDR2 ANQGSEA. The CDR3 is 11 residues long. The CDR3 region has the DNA TGCAGCGTCCAGACCAGGGATACGCAGTATTTT. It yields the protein CSVQTRDTQYF.

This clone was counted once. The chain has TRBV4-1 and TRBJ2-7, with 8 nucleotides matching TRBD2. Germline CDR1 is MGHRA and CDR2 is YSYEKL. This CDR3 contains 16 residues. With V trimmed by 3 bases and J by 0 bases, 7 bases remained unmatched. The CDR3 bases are TGCGCCAGCAGCCAGCTAAGCGGGGGCAGCTCCTACGAGCAGTACTTC. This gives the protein CASSQLSGGSSYEQYF.

CDR3 nucleotides: TGCGCCAGTAAACAGAGGGCGAACACTGAAGCTTTCTTT. Residues: CASKQRANTEAFF. The rearrangement uses TRBV5-1 and TRBJ1-1; D gene uncertain. Trimming shortened V by 8 bases and J by 1 base, and 12 bases separated the two germline ends. CDR3 length: 13 amino acids. Germline V gene lookup returns CDR1 SGHRS and CDR2 YFSETQ.

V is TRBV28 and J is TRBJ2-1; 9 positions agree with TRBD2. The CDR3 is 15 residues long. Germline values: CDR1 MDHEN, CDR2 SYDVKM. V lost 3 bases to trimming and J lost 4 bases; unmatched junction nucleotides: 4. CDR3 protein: CASSFLAGVYNEQFF. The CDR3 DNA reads TGTGCCAGCAGTTTCTTAGCGGGAGTGTACAATGAGCAGTTCTTC.

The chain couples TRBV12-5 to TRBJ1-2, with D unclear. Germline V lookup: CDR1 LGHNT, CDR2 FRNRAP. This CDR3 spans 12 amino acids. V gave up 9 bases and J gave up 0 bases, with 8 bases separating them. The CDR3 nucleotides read TGTGCTAGCTCGGGGTCTAACTATGGCTACACCTTC. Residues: CASSGSNYGYTF.

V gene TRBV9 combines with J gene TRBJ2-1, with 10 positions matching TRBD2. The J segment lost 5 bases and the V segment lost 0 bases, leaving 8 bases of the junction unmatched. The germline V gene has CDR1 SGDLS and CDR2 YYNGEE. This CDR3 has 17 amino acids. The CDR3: CASSVEQTSGRDNEQFF. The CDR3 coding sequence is TGTGCCAGCAGCGTAGAACAGACTAGCGGGCGGGACAATGAGCAGTTCTTC.

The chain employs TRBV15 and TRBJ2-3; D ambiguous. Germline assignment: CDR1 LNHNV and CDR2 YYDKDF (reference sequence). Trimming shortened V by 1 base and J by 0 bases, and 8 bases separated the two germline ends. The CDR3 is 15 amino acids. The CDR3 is CATSRGEVSTDTQYF. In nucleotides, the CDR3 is TGTGCCACCAGCAGAGGAGAGGTCAGCACAGATACGCAGTATTTT. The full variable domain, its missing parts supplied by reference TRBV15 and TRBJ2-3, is DAMVIQNPRYQVTQFGKPVTLSCSQTLNHNVMYWYQQKSSQAPKLLFHYYDKDFNNEADTPDNFQSRRPNTSFCFLDIRSPGLGDTAMYLCATSRGEVSTDTQYFGPGTRLTVL.

CDR3 region: CASSANYEQYF. In DNA form, the CDR3 reads TGTGCCAGCAGTGCCAACTACGAGCAGTACTTC. The gene calls are TRBV28 and TRBJ2-7, with D unresolved. The ends were cut back, 5 bases at V and 3 bases at J, with 5 bases in the middle. Germline V lookup: CDR1 MDHEN, CDR2 SYDVKM. The CDR3 consists of 11 residues.

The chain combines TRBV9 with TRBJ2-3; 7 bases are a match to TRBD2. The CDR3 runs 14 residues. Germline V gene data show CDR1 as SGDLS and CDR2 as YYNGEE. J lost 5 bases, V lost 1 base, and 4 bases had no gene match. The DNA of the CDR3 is TGTGCCAGCAGCGTAAGCGGGAAGTTAGATACGCAGTATTTT. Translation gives CASSVSGKLDTQYF. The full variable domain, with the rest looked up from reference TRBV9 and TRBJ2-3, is DSGVTQTPKHLITATGQRVTLRCSPRSGDLSVYWYQQSLDQGLQFLIQYYNGEERAKGNILERFSAQQFPDLHSELNLSSLELGDSALYFCASSVSGKLDTQYFGPGTRLTVL.

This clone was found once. The CDR3 here is CASSPPGAYEQYF. The CDR3 DNA sequence: TGTGCCAGCTCACCACCGGGAGCTTACGAGCAGTACTTC. This chain connects TRBV18 to TRBJ2-7; maybe TRBD2 (5 bases). The CDR3 is 13 amino acids. Germline-derived CDR1 and CDR2 are KGHSH and LQKENI. The germline V and J ends were trimmed by 0 bases and 4 bases, with 7 bases remaining between them. The variable domain in full, with the rest retrieved from reference TRBV18 and TRBJ2-7, is NAGVMQNPRHLVRRRGQEARLRCSPMKGHSHVYWYRQLPEEGLKFMVYLQKENIIDESGMPKERFSAEFPKEGPSILRIQQVVRGDSAAYFCASSPPGAYEQYFGPGTRLTVT.

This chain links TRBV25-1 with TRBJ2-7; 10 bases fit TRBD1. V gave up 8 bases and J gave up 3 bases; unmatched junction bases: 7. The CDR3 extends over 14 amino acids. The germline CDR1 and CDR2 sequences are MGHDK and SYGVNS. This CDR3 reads CASSRDRGYYEQYF. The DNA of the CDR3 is TGTGCCAGCTCCAGGGACAGGGGTTACTACGAGCAGTACTTC.

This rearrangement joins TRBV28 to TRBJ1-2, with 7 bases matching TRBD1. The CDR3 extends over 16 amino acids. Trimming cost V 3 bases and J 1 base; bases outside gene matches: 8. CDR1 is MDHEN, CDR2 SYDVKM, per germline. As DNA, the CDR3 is TGTGCCAGCAGTTTCGGGGACAGCATCAGTAACTATGGCTACACCTTC. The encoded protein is CASSFGDSISNYGYTF.

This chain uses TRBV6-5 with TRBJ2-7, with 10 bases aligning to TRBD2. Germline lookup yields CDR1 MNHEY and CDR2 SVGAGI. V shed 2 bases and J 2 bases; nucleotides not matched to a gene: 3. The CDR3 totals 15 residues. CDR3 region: CASSYRTSGPYEQYF. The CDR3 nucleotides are TGTGCCAGCAGTTACAGGACTAGCGGCCCCTACGAGCAGTACTTC.

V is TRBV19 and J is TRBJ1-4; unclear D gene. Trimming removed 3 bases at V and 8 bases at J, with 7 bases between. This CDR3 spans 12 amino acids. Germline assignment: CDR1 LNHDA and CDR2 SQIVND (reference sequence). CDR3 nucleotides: TGTGCCAGTAGTATCGGAGCAGAAAAACTGTTTTTT. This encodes CASSIGAEKLFF.

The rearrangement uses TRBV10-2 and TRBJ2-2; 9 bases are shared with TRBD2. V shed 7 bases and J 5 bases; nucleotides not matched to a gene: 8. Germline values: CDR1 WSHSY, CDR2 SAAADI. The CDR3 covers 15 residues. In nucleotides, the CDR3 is TGCGCCAGCACGAGGGGGCTAGCGGGAACCGGGGAGCTGTTTTTT. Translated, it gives CASTRGLAGTGELFF.

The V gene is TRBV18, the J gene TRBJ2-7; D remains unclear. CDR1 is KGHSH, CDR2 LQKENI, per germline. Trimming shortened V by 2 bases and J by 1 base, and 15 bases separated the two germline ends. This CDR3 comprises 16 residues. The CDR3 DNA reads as TGTGCCAGCTCACCAGAGGCCTGGACGGATTCCTACGAGCAGTACTTC. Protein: CASSPEAWTDSYEQYF.

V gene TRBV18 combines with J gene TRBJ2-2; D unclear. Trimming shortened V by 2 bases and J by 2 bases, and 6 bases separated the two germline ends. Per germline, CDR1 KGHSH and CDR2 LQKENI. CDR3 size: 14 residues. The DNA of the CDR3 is TGTGCCAGCTCACCAGGCACAAACACCGGGGAGCTGTTTTTT. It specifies CASSPGTNTGELFF.

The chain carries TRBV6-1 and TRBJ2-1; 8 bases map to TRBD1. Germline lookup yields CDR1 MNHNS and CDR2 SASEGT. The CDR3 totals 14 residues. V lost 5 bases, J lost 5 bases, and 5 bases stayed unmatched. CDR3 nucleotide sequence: TGTGCCAGCAGTAGACAGGGGAGAAACAATGAGCAGTTCTTC. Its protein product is CASSRQGRNNEQFF.

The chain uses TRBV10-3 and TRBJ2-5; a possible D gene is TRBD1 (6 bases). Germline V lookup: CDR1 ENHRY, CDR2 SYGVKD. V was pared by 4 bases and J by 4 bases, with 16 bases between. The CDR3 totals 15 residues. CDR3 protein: CAISGSGEVGETQYF. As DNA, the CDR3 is TGTGCCATCAGTGGGTCAGGGGAAGTAGGAGAGACCCAGTACTTC.

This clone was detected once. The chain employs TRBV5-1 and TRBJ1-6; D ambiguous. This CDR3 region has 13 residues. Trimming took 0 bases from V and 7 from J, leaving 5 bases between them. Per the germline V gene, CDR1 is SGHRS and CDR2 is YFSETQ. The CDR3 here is CASSLDVNSPLHF. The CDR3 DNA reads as TGCGCCAGCAGCTTGGACGTCAATTCACCCCTCCACTTT.

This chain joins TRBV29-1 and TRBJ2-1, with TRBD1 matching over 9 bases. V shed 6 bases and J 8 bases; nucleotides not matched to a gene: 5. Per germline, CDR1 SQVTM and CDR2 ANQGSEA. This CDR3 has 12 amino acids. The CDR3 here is CSVRQGGHEQFF. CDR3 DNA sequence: TGCAGCGTCCGACAGGGGGGACATGAGCAGTTCTTC.

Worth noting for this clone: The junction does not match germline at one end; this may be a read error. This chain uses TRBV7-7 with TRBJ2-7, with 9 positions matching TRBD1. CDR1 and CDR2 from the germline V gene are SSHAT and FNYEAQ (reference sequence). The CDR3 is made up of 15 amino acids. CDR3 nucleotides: TGTGCTAGCAGCCCGGGGACAGGGCCCTCCTACGAGCAGTACTTC. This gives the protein CASSPGTGPSYEQYF.

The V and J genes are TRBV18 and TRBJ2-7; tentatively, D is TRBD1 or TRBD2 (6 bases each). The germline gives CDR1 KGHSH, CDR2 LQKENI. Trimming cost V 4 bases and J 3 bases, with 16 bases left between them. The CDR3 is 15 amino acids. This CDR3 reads CASSRGTQEGYEQYF. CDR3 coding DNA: TGTGCCAGCTCACGCGGGACACAAGAGGGCTACGAGCAGTACTTC. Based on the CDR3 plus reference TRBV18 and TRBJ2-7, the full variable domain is NAGVMQNPRHLVRRRGQEARLRCSPMKGHSHVYWYRQLPEEGLKFMVYLQKENIIDESGMPKERFSAEFPKEGPSILRIQQVVRGDSAAYFCASSRGTQEGYEQYFGPGTRLTVT.

This chain's CDR3 is CASSQGASLTYEQYF. As DNA, the CDR3 is TGCGCCAGCAGCCAAGGGGCTAGCCTGACCTACGAGCAGTACTTC. The chain is built from TRBV4-1 and TRBJ2-7; a possible D gene is TRBD2 (5 bases). The ends were cut back, 1 base at V and 2 bases at J, with 12 bases in the middle. Germline CDR1 reads MGHRA; CDR2 reads YSYEKL. The CDR3 extends over 15 amino acids.

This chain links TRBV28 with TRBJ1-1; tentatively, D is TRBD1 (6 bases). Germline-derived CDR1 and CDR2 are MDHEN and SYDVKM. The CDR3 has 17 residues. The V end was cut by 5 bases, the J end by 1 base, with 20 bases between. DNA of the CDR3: TGTGCCAGCAGTCCTCGTGCAGGGGCGACTCCGAACACTGAAGCTTTCTTT. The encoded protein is CASSPRAGATPNTEAFF.

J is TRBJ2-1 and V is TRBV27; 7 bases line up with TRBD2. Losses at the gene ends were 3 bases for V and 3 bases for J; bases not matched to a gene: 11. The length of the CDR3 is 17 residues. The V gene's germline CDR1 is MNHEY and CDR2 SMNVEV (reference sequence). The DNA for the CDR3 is TGTGCCAGCAGTTTGGGAGGTTGGCTAGCGGACTACAATGAGCAGTTCTTC. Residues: CASSLGGWLADYNEQFF.

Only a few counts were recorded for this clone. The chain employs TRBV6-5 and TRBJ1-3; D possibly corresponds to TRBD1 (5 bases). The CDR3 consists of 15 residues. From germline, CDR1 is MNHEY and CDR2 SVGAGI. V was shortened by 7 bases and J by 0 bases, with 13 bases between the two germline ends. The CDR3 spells CASKAGPTSGNTIYF. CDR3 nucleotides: TGTGCCAGCAAGGCGGGACCGACCTCTGGAAACACCATATATTTT.